The clone carrying this T cell receptor beta chain was counted many times. TCR beta CDR3 regions were amplified from RNA transcripts. Second-round multiplex PCR came after a first-round RT-PCR that employed HTBI primers. Via MiXCR, TCRdb re-called the multiplex PCR reads, giving one row per CDR3 protein. The sample shows about 550,000 distinct CDR3 sequences, less than 40% of them seen only once. The sample belongs to a study of Graves' ophthalmopathy and Graves' hyperthyroidism. Study-level information: Stable hyperthyroidism denotes an absence of ophthalmopathy throughout 18 months of follow-up.

The CDR3 consists of 12 residues. The J segment lost 6 bases and the V segment lost 8 bases, leaving 10 bases of the junction unmatched. The germline CDR1 and CDR2 sequences are DFQATT and SNEGSKA (reference sequence). The chain couples TRBV20-1 to TRBJ2-7; 7 nucleotides line up with TRBD1. The source of this sequence is an adult man with Graves' hyperthyroidism. Material for sequencing was peripheral blood or thyroid tissue (not recorded which). CDR3 DNA: TGCAGTTCATCGGGACAGTCACCCGAGCAGTACTTC. Translated: CSSSGQSPEQYF.